These 17 T cell receptor beta chains were sequenced from one sample in a study of blood T cell repertoires in COVID-19. The data were produced by immunoSEQ multiplex PCR, yet TCRdb's version contains in-frame clones alone and is incomplete. The repertoire holds around 130,000 clones, with roughly three quarters as singletons. The sequenced sample consisted of peripheral blood. These receptors were taken from a human donor in a cohort sampled during active COVID-19.

The chain employs TRBV6-5 and TRBJ2-5; D is possibly TRBD2 (6 bases). This CDR3 has 15 amino acids. Between the trimmed V and J ends, which lost 2 bases and 5 bases, there was a span of 15 bases. Germline V gene data show CDR1 as MNHEY and CDR2 as SVGAGI. CDR3 loop: CASSYRETPGETQYF. The DNA for the CDR3 is TGTGCCAGCAGTTACCGGGAGACCCCAGGGGAGACCCAGTACTTC.

CDR3 in amino acids: CASSQEDRLGEAFF. DNA of the CDR3: TGTGCCAGCAGCCAAGAGGACAGGCTAGGGGAAGCTTTCTTT. This chain links TRBV3-1 (or the pseudogene TRBV3-2) with TRBJ1-1; TRBD1 matches at 7 bases. CDR1 is LGHDT, CDR2 YNNKEL, per germline (reference sequence). This CDR3 has 14 amino acids. Germline trimming cut 0 bases from V and 8 bases from J; bases unmatched to any gene: 6.

The genes are TRBV25-1 and TRBJ2-1, with 8 bases that match TRBD2. V shed 1 base and J 6 bases; nucleotides not matched to a gene: 8. CDR1 and CDR2 (germline): MGHDK, SYGVNS. This CDR3 has 16 amino acids. The CDR3 loop is CASSELRSSGFNEQFF. CDR3 nucleotides: TGTGCCAGCAGTGAATTGAGGTCTAGCGGGTTCAATGAGCAGTTCTTC.

The chain joins TRBV6-2 or TRBV6-3 to TRBJ1-1; D unclear. V lost 6 bases to trimming and J lost 5 bases, with 16 bases between them. The germline V gene has CDR1 MNHEY and CDR2 SVGEGT. This CDR3 is 14 amino acids long. The CDR3 nucleotides read TGTGCCAGCAGCCTTCCTTTTCGCGGGACTGAAGCTTTCTTT. Translating gives CASSLPFRGTEAFF.

CDR3 in DNA: TGTGCCAGCAGTGACGGCTCTGGAAACACCATATATTTT. As protein: CASSDGSGNTIYF. J is TRBJ1-3 and V is TRBV6-1; D uncertain. Trimming shortened V by 3 bases and J by 0 bases, and 3 bases separated the two germline ends. Germline V gives CDR1 MNHNS, CDR2 SASEGT. This CDR3 is built from 13 residues.

The V gene is TRBV14, the J gene TRBJ2-5; D may be TRBD2 (6 bases). This CDR3 contains 14 residues. CDR1 SGHDN and CDR2 FVKESK come from the germline V gene. Trimming cost V 1 base and J 5 bases, with 11 bases left between them. CDR3 sequence: CASSQAGRGETQYF. The CDR3 nucleotides read TGTGCCAGCAGCCAAGCTGGTCGGGGGGAGACCCAGTACTTC.

The chain has TRBV2 and TRBJ2-7, with TRBD2 matching over 9 bases. Germline trimming cut 5 bases from V and 7 bases from J; bases unmatched to any gene: 12. CDR3 length: 15 amino acids. Germline V gene lookup returns CDR1 SNHLY and CDR2 FYNNEI. The CDR3 here is CASSSLTSGGGEQYF. The CDR3 region has the DNA TGTGCCAGCAGTTCCTTGACTAGCGGAGGGGGGGAGCAGTACTTC. The full variable domain, completed using reference TRBV2 and TRBJ2-7, is EPEVTQTPSHQVTQMGQEVILRCVPISNHLYFYWYRQILGQKVEFLVSFYNNEISEKSEIFDDQFSVERPDGSNFTLKIRSTKLEDSAMYFCASSSLTSGGGEQYFGPGTRLTVT.

The V call is TRBV14, the J call TRBJ1-3; maybe TRBD1 (6 bases). Germline values: CDR1 SGHDN, CDR2 FVKESK. CDR3 length: 16 amino acids. The V end was cut by 1 base, the J end by 3 bases, with 13 bases between. The CDR3 loop reads CASSQVPTGFGNTIYF. CDR3 DNA: TGTGCCAGCAGCCAAGTTCCCACAGGGTTTGGAAACACCATATATTTT.

Here the CDR3 reads CASSLGAQGSRNQPQHF. CDR3 DNA sequence: TGTGCCAGCAGCTTAGGGGCACAGGGGTCTCGCAATCAGCCCCAGCATTTT. This chain uses TRBV7-2 with TRBJ1-5; 7 bases are a match to TRBD1. CDR1 SGHTA and CDR2 FQGNSA come from the germline V gene. The CDR3 spans 17 residues. V was pared by 1 base and J by 2 bases, with 8 bases of the junction left unmatched. Looking up the rest from reference TRBV7-2 and TRBJ1-5 gives the full variable domain: GAGVSQSPSNKVTEKGKDVELRCDPISGHTALYWYRQSLGQGLEFLIYFQGNSAPDKSGLPSDRFSAERTGGSVSTLTIQRTQQEDSAVYLCASSLGAQGSRNQPQHFGDGTRLSIL.

This clone was detected a few times. The gene calls are TRBV3-1 (or the pseudogene TRBV3-2) and TRBJ1-1; 10 bases map to TRBD1. In germline, CDR1 is LGHDT, CDR2 YNNKEL (reference sequence). The CDR3 extends over 15 amino acids. Losses at the gene ends were 4 bases for V and 2 bases for J; bases not matched to a gene: 4. DNA of the CDR3: TGTGCCAGCAGCCCCCGGGACAGGGGTAACACTGAAGCTTTCTTT. Protein: CASSPRDRGNTEAFF.

This clone appeared a single time. The rearrangement links TRBV19 to TRBJ1-5, with D possibly matching TRBD1 (5 bases). Germline values: CDR1 LNHDA, CDR2 SQIVND (reference sequence). The CDR3 length is 14 residues. V dropped 5 bases and J dropped 7 bases, with 15 bases sitting between them. CDR3 sequence reads: CASSLGQSGQPQHF. CDR3 in DNA: TGTGCCAGTAGTCTGGGGCAGTCAGGGCAGCCCCAGCATTTT.

The chain couples TRBV19 to TRBJ2-2, with a tentative D call TRBD2 (5 bases). Germline CDR1 and CDR2: LNHDA and SQIVND (reference sequence). This CDR3 spans 14 amino acids. The V end was cut by 3 bases, the J end by 1 base, with 6 bases between. The CDR3, as DNA: TGTGCCAGTAGTATTGGAGGGAACACCGGGGAGCTGTTTTTT. Translated: CASSIGGNTGELFF.

The V call is TRBV4-1, the J call TRBJ2-5; tentative D call: TRBD2 (6 bases). The CDR3 has 14 amino acids. V was clipped by 4 bases and J by 5 bases, with 14 bases between them. Germline V gives CDR1 MGHRA, CDR2 YSYEKL. In nucleotides, the CDR3 is TGCGCCAGCAGCCCCCTTTGGGGGGAGGAGACCCAGTACTTC. Residues: CASSPLWGEETQYF.

The chain joins TRBV9 to TRBJ2-7, with a tentative D call TRBD2 (6 bases). This CDR3 is built from 15 residues. Trimming stripped 4 bases from V and 5 bases from J, with 19 bases between. Germline V gene lookup returns CDR1 SGDLS and CDR2 YYNGEE. Written as DNA, the CDR3 is TGTGCCAGCAGCCTGGCGGGGTCTCGTTTGGACGAGCAGTACTTC. Protein sequence: CASSLAGSRLDEQYF. Drawing the rest from reference TRBV9 and TRBJ2-7, the complete variable domain is DSGVTQTPKHLITATGQRVTLRCSPRSGDLSVYWYQQSLDQGLQFLIQYYNGEERAKGNILERFSAQQFPDLHSELNLSSLELGDSALYFCASSLAGSRLDEQYFGPGTRLTVT.

V usage is TRBV18 and J usage is TRBJ2-7, with a possible D match to TRBD2 (6 bases). Deletions cut 2 bases from V and 7 bases from J, with 18 bases between. The CDR3 is 15 residues long. The germline V gene has CDR1 KGHSH and CDR2 LQKENI. CDR3 in amino acids: CASSPRGGSSSEQYF. The CDR3 DNA is TGTGCCAGCTCACCAAGGGGAGGTAGCTCGTCGGAGCAGTACTTC.

CDR3 DNA sequence: TGCGCCAGCAGCCAAGTACACCTAGCGGGGGCGTTAGCCAAAAACATTCAGTACTTC. Amino acid sequence: CASSQVHLAGALAKNIQYF. The genes are TRBV4-1 and TRBJ2-4; the match to TRBD2 covers 10 bases. The J segment lost 0 bases and the V segment lost 1 base, leaving 9 bases of the junction unmatched. Germline CDR1 is MGHRA and CDR2 is YSYEKL. The CDR3 has 19 amino acids.

The chain is built from TRBV27 and TRBJ1-5; 8 positions match TRBD1. J gave up 4 bases and V 6 bases, and 8 bases lay outside the gene matches. CDR3 length: 15 amino acids. The germline CDR1 and CDR2 sequences are MNHEY and SMNVEV (reference sequence). The CDR3 DNA reads as TGTGCCAGCAGGCGGGGCGGGACAGGAAATCAGCCCCAGCATTTT. Translating gives CASRRGGTGNQPQHF.